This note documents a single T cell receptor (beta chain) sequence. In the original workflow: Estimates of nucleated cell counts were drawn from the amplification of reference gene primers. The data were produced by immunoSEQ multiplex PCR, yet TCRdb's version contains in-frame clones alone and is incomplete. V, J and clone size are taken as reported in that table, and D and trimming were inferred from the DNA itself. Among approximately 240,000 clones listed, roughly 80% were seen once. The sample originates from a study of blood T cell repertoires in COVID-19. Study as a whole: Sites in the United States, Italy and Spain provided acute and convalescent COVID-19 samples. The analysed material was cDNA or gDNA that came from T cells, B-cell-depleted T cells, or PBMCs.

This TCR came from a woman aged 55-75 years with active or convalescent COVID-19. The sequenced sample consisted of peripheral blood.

CDR3 nucleotide sequence: TGTGCCAGCAGCCAAGAAGGTGGCGGGGGGGCCGGGGGAGATACGCAGTATTTT. As protein: CASSQEGGGGAGGDTQYF. V and J are TRBV4-2 and TRBJ2-3, with 9 bases identical to TRBD2. This CDR3 has 18 amino acids. CDR1 and CDR2 from the germline V gene are LGHNA and YNFKEQ. V was clipped by 0 bases and J by 5 bases; unmatched bases: 12.